The present T cell receptor (beta chain) was sequenced within a study of control samples from healthy donors and cancer patients. This table comes from immunoSEQ multiplex PCR, and its TCRdb copy is limited to in-frame clones, with some not included. The profile shows about 89,000 clones, 85% of them singletons. This clonotype originated in a middle-aged woman in good health. Sequenced: blood.

CDR3 nucleotide sequence: TGTGCCAGCAGCCAAGGTAACACTGAAGCTTTCTTT. Its translation is CASSQGNTEAFF. V and J are TRBV6-5 and TRBJ1-1; D is undetermined. The CDR3 consists of 12 residues. V lost 6 bases, J lost 2 bases, and 7 bases lay in between. CDR1 and CDR2 from the germline V gene are MNHEY and SVGAGI.